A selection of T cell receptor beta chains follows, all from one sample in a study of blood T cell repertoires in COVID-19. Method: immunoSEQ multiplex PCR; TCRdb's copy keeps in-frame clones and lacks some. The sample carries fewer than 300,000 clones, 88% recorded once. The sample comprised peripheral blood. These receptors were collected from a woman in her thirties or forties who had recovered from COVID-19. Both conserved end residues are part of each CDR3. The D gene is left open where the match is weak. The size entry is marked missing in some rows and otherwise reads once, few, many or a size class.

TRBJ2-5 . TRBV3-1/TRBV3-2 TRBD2 CASSQAGGGGGQYF TGTGCCAGCAGCCAAGCGGGGGGGGGTGGTGGCCAGTACTTC
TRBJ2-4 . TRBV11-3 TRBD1 CASSHPPWTAQGDIQYF TGTGCCAGCAGCCATCCCCCCTGGACAGCCCAGGGGGACATTCAGTACTTC
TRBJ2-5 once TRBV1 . CTSSHKLPGLAGGLQETQYF TGCACCAGCAGCCATAAACTGCCGGGACTAGCGGGAGGACTCCAAGAGACCCAGTACTTC
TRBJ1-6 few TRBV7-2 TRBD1 CASNDAGGNSPLHF TGTGCCAGCAATGACGCAGGGGGGAATTCACCCCTCCACTTT
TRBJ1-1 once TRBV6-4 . CASSTGTLEAFF TGTGCCAGCAGCACAGGGACACTAGAAGCTTTCTTT
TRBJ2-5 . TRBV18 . CASSQQQETQYF TGTGCCAGCTCACAACAGCAAGAGACCCAGTACTTC
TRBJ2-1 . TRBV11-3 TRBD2 CASSPGLAGAGEQFF TGTGCCAGCAGCCCAGGACTAGCCGGGGCCGGGGAGCAGTTCTTC
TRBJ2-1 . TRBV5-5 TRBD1 CASSPPTGKGYNEQFF TGTGCCAGCAGCCCACCGACAGGGAAAGGTTACAATGAGCAGTTCTTC
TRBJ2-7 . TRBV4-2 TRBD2 CASSPARGGSGAYEQYF TGTGCCAGCAGCCCCGCCCGGGGGGGGAGCGGAGCCTACGAGCAGTACTTC
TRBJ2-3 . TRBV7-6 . CASSRHRGLSTDTQYF TGTGCCAGCAGCCGGCACAGGGGACTCAGCACAGATACGCAGTATTTT
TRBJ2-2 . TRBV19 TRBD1 CASSIGGGAGTGELFF TGTGCCAGTAGTATAGGAGGGGGCGCGGGCACCGGGGAGCTGTTTTTT
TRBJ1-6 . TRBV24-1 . CATSDFRGSPLHF TGTGCCACCAGTGATTTCCGGGGTTCACCCCTCCACTTT
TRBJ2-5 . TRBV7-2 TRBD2 CASSLVASGRGETQYF TGTGCCAGCAGCTTAGTGGCTAGCGGGAGAGGGGAGACCCAGTACTTC
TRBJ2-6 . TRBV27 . CASSSSGANVLTF TGTGCCAGCAGTTCGTCTGGGGCCAACGTCCTGACTTTC
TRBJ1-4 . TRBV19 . CASSPPGFGNEKLFF TGTGCCAGTAGTCCCCCAGGGTTCGGTAATGAAAAACTGTTTTTT
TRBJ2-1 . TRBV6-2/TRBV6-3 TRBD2 CASNPSGPYNEQFF TGTGCCAGCAACCCTAGCGGACCCTACAATGAGCAGTTCTTC
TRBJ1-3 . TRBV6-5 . CASSPRQASGNTIYF TGTGCCAGCAGTCCCCGACAGGCCTCTGGAAACACCATATATTTT
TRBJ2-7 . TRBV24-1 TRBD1 CATSDSQSGTGQSYEQYF TGTGCCACCAGTGATTCCCAATCCGGGACAGGCCAGTCCTACGAGCAGTACTTC
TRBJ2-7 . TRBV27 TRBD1 CASSWTTGAVGEQYF TGTGCCAGCAGTTGGACGACAGGGGCAGTCGGCGAGCAGTACTTC
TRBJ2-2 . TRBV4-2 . CASSQGPLSSGTGELFF TGTGCCAGCAGCCAAGGTCCTCTTTCTTCGGGCACCGGGGAGCTGTTTTTT
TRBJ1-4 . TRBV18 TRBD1 CASSPQQGGAEKLFF TGTGCCAGCTCACCGCAACAGGGGGGGGCGGAAAAACTGTTTTTT
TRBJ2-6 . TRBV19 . CASSIGQGVGANVLTF TGTGCCAGTAGTATAGGGCAGGGTGTCGGGGCCAACGTCCTGACTTTC
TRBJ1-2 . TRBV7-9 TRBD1 CASSLAAGGALTRGYTF TGTGCCAGCAGCTTAGCGGCAGGGGGCGCCCTGACTAGAGGCTACACCTTC
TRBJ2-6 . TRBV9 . CASTTGPGANVLTF TGTGCCAGCACCACAGGGCCCGGGGCCAACGTCCTGACTTTC
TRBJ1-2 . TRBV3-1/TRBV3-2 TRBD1 CASSRPTGDGGYTF TGTGCCAGCAGCCGCCCGACAGGGGATGGTGGCTACACCTTC
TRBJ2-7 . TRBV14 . CASSKQGYEQYF TGTGCCAGCAGCAAACAGGGCTACGAGCAGTACTTC
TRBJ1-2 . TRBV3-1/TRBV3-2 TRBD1 CASSHRDRGHKNYGYTF TGTGCCAGCAGCCACCGGGACAGGGGGCACAAGAACTATGGCTACACCTTC
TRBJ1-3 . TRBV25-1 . CASWSSGNTIYF TGTGCCAGCTGGAGCTCTGGAAACACCATATATTTT
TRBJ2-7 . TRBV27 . CASSLFSAYEQYF TGTGCCAGCAGTTTATTCTCCGCCTACGAGCAGTACTTC
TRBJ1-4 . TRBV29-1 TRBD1 CSVEDPGTGTEKLFF TGCAGCGTTGAAGATCCCGGGACAGGGACTGAAAAACTGTTTTTT
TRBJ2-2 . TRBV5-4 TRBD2 CASRWTSGTMNTGELFF TGTGCCAGCAGGTGGACTAGCGGGACTATGAACACCGGGGAGCTGTTTTTT